Below, 7 T cell receptor beta chains from the same sample are listed, as sequenced in a study of radiotherapy plus CTLA-4 blockade in lung cancer. TCRdb's copy holds only in-frame clones and misses some; the assay was immunoSEQ multiplex PCR. This table has 55,000 to 80,000 clones, roughly 80% appearing once. The source material was peripheral blood, sampled from a patient treated with radiotherapy plus ipilimumab. These receptors originate from a human donor with non-small cell lung cancer who had a complete response to radiotherapy plus ipilimumab.

This chain connects TRBV15 to TRBJ2-3, with 16 bases matching TRBD2. V shed 5 bases and J 5 bases; nucleotides not matched to a gene: 10. The CDR3 runs 18 residues. Germline lookup yields CDR1 LNHNV and CDR2 YYDKDF (reference sequence). The CDR3, as DNA: TGTGCCACCAGCGAAGGGACTAGCGGGAGGGCCGGGGTAGATACGCAGTATTTT. Its protein product is CATSEGTSGRAGVDTQYF.

This chain links TRBV9 with TRBJ1-3; D call uncertain. V lost 0 bases and J 0 bases, leaving 10 bases between the germline ends. The CDR3 is 16 residues long. Germline V gene lookup returns CDR1 SGDLS and CDR2 YYNGEE. The CDR3 DNA reads as TGTGCCAGCAGCGTAGGAGATACCTTCTCTGGAAACACCATATATTTT. Protein sequence: CASSVGDTFSGNTIYF.

This CDR3 reads CASSQAGGIEKLFF. CDR3 nucleotides: TGCGCCAGCAGCCAAGCGGGAGGGATTGAAAAACTGTTTTTT. The chain joins TRBV4-3 to TRBJ1-4, with D uncertain. From germline, CDR1 is LGHNA and CDR2 YSLEER. V lost 1 base to trimming and J lost 7 bases, with 10 bases between them. The CDR3 length is 14 residues.

The V call is TRBV19, the J call TRBJ1-2; D unclear. Germline V gene sequence: CDR1 LNHDA, CDR2 SQIVND (reference sequence). CDR3 length: 14 residues. Trimming pared 2 bases from V and 3 bases from J, leaving 10 bases between. CDR3 amino acids: CASSITAEDYGYTF. The CDR3 nucleotides are TGTGCCAGTAGTATAACGGCCGAGGACTATGGCTACACCTTC.

The rearrangement joins TRBV19 to TRBJ2-2; TRBD2 aligns across 8 bases. The CDR3 is 15 amino acids. J was trimmed by 5 bases and V by 6 bases; bases with no gene match: 8. The germline V gene has CDR1 LNHDA and CDR2 SQIVND (reference sequence). The CDR3 here is CASRPPGGRTGELFF. For the CDR3, the DNA is TGTGCCAGTAGACCTCCGGGGGGGCGTACCGGGGAGCTGTTTTTT.

The V call is TRBV9, the J call TRBJ2-5; D not certain. V shed 0 bases and J shed 1 base, with 4 bases lying between them. CDR3 size: 13 residues. Germline-derived CDR1 and CDR2 are SGDLS and YYNGEE. Written as DNA, the CDR3 is TGTGCCAGCAGCGTAGCGGCCCAAGAGACCCAGTACTTC. Protein product: CASSVAAQETQYF.

CDR3 region: CASRLTSGSETQYF. CDR3 DNA: TGTGCCAGCAGACTGACTAGCGGGTCTGAGACCCAGTACTTC. The chain joins TRBV6-5 to TRBJ2-5; TRBD2 matches at 10 bases. V dropped 6 bases and J dropped 5; count of bases not matched to a gene: 6. The germline V gene encodes CDR1 MNHEY and CDR2 SVGAGI. CDR3 length: 14 residues.